This paragraph covers one T cell receptor (beta chain) sequence. The record originates from a study of blood T cell repertoires in COVID-19. The length of the CDR3 is 15 residues. V was cut by 4 bases and J by 7 bases, with 19 bases left in between. Germline CDR1 and CDR2: LGHNA and YNFKEQ. Here immunoSEQ multiplex PCR was the method, and the copy in TCRdb shows in-frame clones only, minus some. The sample gives roughly 190,000 clones, approximately 88% of which show up once; 3.2% is in the top ten. This TCR came from a woman aged 30 to 39 who had recovered from COVID-19. The V call is TRBV4-2, the J call TRBJ1-2; no clear D gene. Sequencing was performed on PBMCs or T cells enriched from blood (not recorded which). The CDR3 sequence: CASSPRLGRDGGYTF. The CDR3 nucleotides are TGTGCCAGCAGCCCCCGTTTAGGGAGGGATGGTGGCTACACCTTC.